Listed here are 6 T cell receptor beta chains from one sample, sequenced in a study of immune characterization of retroperitoneal liposarcoma. TCRdb recomputed calls from the PCR reads with MiXCR, one row per CDR3 protein. The sample gives about 10,000 distinct CDR3 sequences, 27% of which show up once; 9% to 9.5% is in the top ten. Sequencing used tumor tissue. These receptors all come from a female donor with retroperitoneal liposarcoma.

As for this clonotype: It may be a read error: a sequence one base away is much more abundant. This chain joins TRBV6-8 and TRBJ2-1; 8 positions agree with TRBD1. The germline V gene has CDR1 MNHGY and CDR2 SAAAGT. The CDR3 totals 17 residues. V lost 0 bases to trimming and J lost 10 bases; unmatched junction nucleotides: 14. Written as DNA, the CDR3 is TGTGCCAGCAGTTACTCGAATTACGAGACAGGGGCATACGAGCAGTTCTTC. This translates into CASSYSNYETGAYEQFF.

Within the sample, this clonotype is medium-sized. This chain uses TRBV27 with TRBJ2-1, with 7 bases lining up with TRBD1. There are 13 residues in the CDR3. Trimming at V came to 6 bases and at J to 7 bases, leaving 6 bases not matched to a gene. Germline values: CDR1 MNHEY, CDR2 SMNVEV (reference sequence). Written as DNA, the CDR3 is TGTGCCAGCAGAACAGGGGCCACTAATGAGCAGTTCTTC. Protein: CASRTGATNEQFF.

There are a few counts of this clonotype. The chain uses TRBV6-1 and TRBJ2-1; D unresolved. The DNA end lines up better with TRBJ2-7; the J call may be wrong. CDR3 size: 15 residues. Germline V gives CDR1 MNHNS, CDR2 SASEGT. CDR3 residues: CASSPRVRISYEQYF. The CDR3 nucleotides are TGTGCCAGCAGTCCTCGTGTACGGATCTCCTACGAGCAGTACTTC.

This clonotype was seen at least ten times. V usage is TRBV7-9 and J usage is TRBJ2-5; tentative D call: TRBD2 (5 bases). V lost 1 base and J 7 bases, leaving 16 bases between the germline ends. The CDR3 runs 15 residues. CDR1 is SEHNR and CDR2 is FQNEAQ in the germline V gene (reference sequence). CDR3 protein: CASSLDHLSGRTQYF. The CDR3 bases are TGTGCCAGCAGCTTAGATCATCTGAGCGGAAGGACCCAGTACTTC.

This chain connects TRBV6-1 to TRBJ2-1, with TRBD1 as a possible D gene (5 bases). The end of the DNA is better explained by TRBJ2-7, so the J call may be wrong. Looked up from germline, CDR1 is MNHNS and CDR2 is SASEGT. The CDR3 is 16 amino acids. Written as DNA, the CDR3 is TGTGCCAGCAGTGCCCCAACAGGTTCCCGTTATTACGAGCAGTACTTC. It encodes CASSAPTGSRYYEQYF.

The V gene is TRBV4-2, the J gene TRBJ2-5; TRBD1 matches 7 bases. The DNA end favors TRBJ2-7, so the J call may be wrong. The CDR3 is made up of 15 amino acids. Per the germline V gene, CDR1 is LGHNA and CDR2 is YNFKEQ. This CDR3 is CASSQRTTGYNEQYF. The CDR3 coding sequence is TGTGCCAGCAGCCAACGCACGACAGGGTATAACGAGCAGTACTTC.